This T cell receptor beta chain derives from a study of blood T cell repertoires in COVID-19. Looking at the study overall: Sources were T cells, B-cell-depleted T cells, or PBMCs; the material itself was cDNA or gDNA.

Assay: immunoSEQ multiplex PCR; the TCRdb copy retains only in-frame clones and omits some. The sample lists over 200,000 clones; roughly 88% were seen once. The V segment lost 0 bases and the J segment 8 bases; nucleotides outside the gene matches: 6. Germline CDR1 reads MGHRA; CDR2 reads YSYEKL. The CDR3 consists of 16 residues. Participants had their cohort set by participant-reported clinical history. The receptor's source is a woman aged 25 to 39 who had been exposed to COVID-19. The V and J genes are TRBV4-1 and TRBJ1-6, with TRBD1 matching over 8 bases. Sequenced sample: PBMCs or T cells enriched from blood (not recorded which). In DNA form, the CDR3 reads TGCGCCAGCAGCCAAGATAGGAGGGACAGGTATTCACCCCTCCACTTT. Its protein is CASSQDRRDRYSPLHF.